Presented here are 32 T cell receptor beta chains from one specimen sequenced in a study of blood T cell repertoires in COVID-19. TCRdb's copy holds only in-frame clones and misses some; the assay was immunoSEQ multiplex PCR. The data show about 290,000 clones, around 90% seen once. Sequencing was carried out using PBMCs or T cells enriched from blood (not recorded which). The receptors were gathered from a woman between 40 and 50 years old who had recovered from COVID-19.

The chain employs TRBV5-5 and TRBJ1-3; possibly TRBD1 for D (5 bases). The CDR3 loop spans 17 amino acids. Germline V gene lookup returns CDR1 SGHKS and CDR2 YYEKEE (reference sequence). Trimming stripped 0 bases from V and 0 bases from J, with 13 bases between. Here the CDR3 reads CASSLGGLPSSGNTIYF. The CDR3 DNA sequence: TGTGCCAGCAGCTTGGGGGGACTCCCGAGCTCTGGAAACACCATATATTTT.

The chain recombines TRBV5-1 with TRBJ1-4, with D possibly being TRBD1 (5 bases). The ends were cut back, 2 bases at V and 3 bases at J, with 8 bases in the middle. The CDR3 totals 14 residues. Looked up from germline, CDR1 is SGHRS and CDR2 is YFSETQ. The CDR3 DNA reads as TGCGCCAGCAGCTTAGGGGTTTCTAATGAAAAACTGTTTTTT. Protein sequence: CASSLGVSNEKLFF.

This clone was picked up one time. The genes are TRBV3-1 (or the pseudogene TRBV3-2) and TRBJ1-6; 8 nucleotides align to TRBD1. J lost 10 bases, V lost 3 bases, and 8 bases had no gene match. CDR3 length: 15 amino acids. In germline, CDR1 is LGHDT, CDR2 YNNKEL (reference sequence). As DNA, the CDR3 is TGTGCCAGCAGCCAGAACCAGGGGGCTCTGTCACCCCTCCACTTT. Translation: CASSQNQGALSPLHF.

The genes are TRBV6-5 and TRBJ1-4; weak D call: TRBD1 (5 bases). The CDR3 is made up of 14 amino acids. Trimming took 7 bases from V and 0 from J, leaving 9 bases between them. The germline V gene encodes CDR1 MNHEY and CDR2 SVGAGI. The CDR3 loop is CASKRGATNEKLFF. CDR3 in DNA: TGTGCCAGCAAAAGGGGCGCAACTAATGAAAAACTGTTTTTT.

The rearrangement joins TRBV6-5 to TRBJ2-1, with 7 bases that match TRBD1. The junction had 10 bases not matched to a gene; V was cut back by 7 bases and J by 4 bases. In germline, CDR1 is MNHEY, CDR2 SVGAGI. There are 15 residues in the CDR3. The CDR3 spells CASNKDRVRYNEQFF. The CDR3 DNA sequence: TGTGCCAGCAACAAAGACAGGGTTCGGTACAATGAGCAGTTCTTC.

The rearrangement joins TRBV6-5 to TRBJ2-7; 7 bases fit TRBD2. V was clipped by 6 bases and J by 4 bases; unmatched bases: 9. In germline, CDR1 is MNHEY, CDR2 SVGAGI. This CDR3 region has 14 residues. CDR3 nucleotide sequence: TGTGCCAGCAGGGGTGGAGCGGGGCCATACGAGCAGTACTTC. Translating it yields CASRGGAGPYEQYF.

This clone was observed a single time. V and J are TRBV19 and TRBJ2-1, with D possibly matching TRBD1 (5 bases). This CDR3 has 14 residues. The germline V gene encodes CDR1 LNHDA and CDR2 SQIVND (reference sequence). V was trimmed by 4 bases and J by 3 bases, leaving 10 bases between them. CDR3 amino acids: CASSTGQNYNEQFF. For the CDR3, the DNA is TGTGCCAGTAGTACAGGGCAAAACTACAATGAGCAGTTCTTC.

The CDR3 DNA reads as TGTGCCGTCGGTCATAGCGGGATCGGGAATGAGCAGTTCTTC. It codes for CAVGHSGIGNEQFF. V usage is TRBV2 and J usage is TRBJ2-1; the match to TRBD2 covers 8 bases. This CDR3 contains 14 residues. Germline CDR1 SNHLY, CDR2 FYNNEI. V shed 11 bases and J 7 bases; nucleotides not matched to a gene: 13.

The rearrangement links TRBV5-4 to TRBJ2-7; 9 nucleotides match TRBD2. Germline V CDR1 and CDR2: SGHNT, YYREEE (reference sequence). V shed 4 bases, J shed 3 bases, and the junction held 8 bases outside the gene matches. The CDR3 contains 15 residues. The chain's CDR3 is CASSPGTSSNYEQYF. The CDR3 region has the DNA TGTGCCAGCAGCCCTGGGACTAGCAGTAACTACGAGCAGTACTTC.

The chain combines TRBV29-1 with TRBJ1-1; perhaps TRBD1 as D (5 bases). Trimming left V 2 bases short and J 0 bases short, with 13 bases between. Germline-derived CDR1 and CDR2 are SQVTM and ANQGSEA. The CDR3 totals 15 residues. The CDR3, as DNA: TGCAGCGTTGAACCCCGCCAGGGAATGAACACTGAAGCTTTCTTT. It codes for CSVEPRQGMNTEAFF.

The V call is TRBV7-6, the J call TRBJ2-2; D perhaps matches TRBD1 (5 bases). There are 14 residues in the CDR3. Germline V CDR1 and CDR2: SGHVS, FNYEAQ. The ends were cut back, 3 bases at V and 7 bases at J, with 12 bases in the middle. The chain's CDR3 is CASSLGQGNGELFF. The CDR3 DNA sequence: TGTGCCAGCAGCTTGGGCCAGGGTAACGGGGAGCTGTTTTTT. The whole variable domain, filled in from reference TRBV7-6 and TRBJ2-2, reads GAGVSQSPRYKVTKRGQDVALRCDPISGHVSLYWYRQALGQGPEFLTYFNYEAQQDKSGLPNDRFSAERPEGSISTLTIQRTEQRDSAMYRCASSLGQGNGELFFGEGSRLTVL.

This chain links TRBV18 with TRBJ1-3, with D unclear. The ends were cut back, 6 bases at V and 4 bases at J, with 19 bases in the middle. The germline V gene has CDR1 KGHSH and CDR2 LQKENI. The CDR3 is made up of 16 amino acids. The CDR3 loop is CASSPERGSAGNTIYF. In DNA, the CDR3 is TGTGCCAGCTCTCCTGAGAGAGGGTCGGCGGGAAACACCATATATTTT.

The chain is built from TRBV6-5 and TRBJ1-6; D not certain. CDR1 and CDR2 (germline): MNHEY, SVGAGI. V was clipped by 0 bases and J by 4 bases, with 7 bases between them. This CDR3 is 15 amino acids long. The CDR3 DNA follows: TGTGCCAGCAGTTACTCACTTCGATATAATTCACCCCTCCACTTT. It translates to CASSYSLRYNSPLHF.

V is TRBV7-2 and J is TRBJ2-7; 9 positions agree with TRBD2. Germline loops: CDR1 SGHTA, CDR2 FQGNSA. V lost 0 bases and J lost 6; bases outside the gene matches: 12. This CDR3 contains 17 residues. Written as DNA, the CDR3 is TGTGCCAGCAGCTTAGCCGCCTTTGCTAGCGGGAAAAGCGAGCAGTACTTC. Its protein product is CASSLAAFASGKSEQYF.

This chain connects TRBV5-1 to TRBJ1-2, with 10 bases aligning to TRBD1. CDR1 SGHRS and CDR2 YFSETQ come from the germline V gene. The CDR3 is 15 amino acids. Losses at the gene ends were 2 bases for V and 7 bases for J; bases not matched to a gene: 8. The CDR3 protein is CASSLRPGQGTGYTF. CDR3 coding DNA: TGCGCCAGCAGCTTAAGACCGGGACAGGGGACTGGCTACACCTTC.

The chain recombines TRBV7-9 with TRBJ1-1; 8 positions agree with TRBD1. The germline V gene has CDR1 SEHNR and CDR2 FQNEAQ (reference sequence). CDR3 length equals 14 residues. The J segment lost 6 bases and the V segment lost 6 bases, leaving 9 bases of the junction unmatched. CDR3 bases: TGTGCCAGCAGGGACAGGGACAGGTCGGCTGAAGCTTTCTTT. Protein: CASRDRDRSAEAFF.

The CDR3 loop is CASSPRTEIMNTEAFF. The CDR3 nucleotides read TGTGCCAGCTCACCACGCACAGAGATTATGAACACTGAAGCTTTCTTT. The chain carries TRBV18 and TRBJ1-1; D gene unclear. V lost 1 base and J lost 0, with 12 bases in between. The V gene's germline CDR1 is KGHSH and CDR2 LQKENI. The CDR3 is 16 amino acids.

The chain uses TRBV10-3 and TRBJ1-4; unclear D gene. V lost 7 bases, J lost 3 bases, and 9 bases lay in between. Germline values: CDR1 ENHRY, CDR2 SYGVKD. The CDR3 is made up of 13 amino acids. The CDR3 is CAINREPNEKLFF. The CDR3 nucleotides read TGTGCCATCAATAGGGAGCCTAATGAAAAACTGTTTTTT.

This clone was seen only once. This chain joins TRBV4-1 and TRBJ1-3; possible D gene TRBD1, 6 bases. CDR3 length: 14 amino acids. V lost 5 bases to trimming and J lost 3 bases, with 11 bases between them. Germline values: CDR1 MGHRA, CDR2 YSYEKL. DNA for the CDR3: TGCGCCAGCAGCGTAACAGGGATTGGAAACACCATATATTTT. It codes for CASSVTGIGNTIYF.

The chain has TRBV7-3 and TRBJ1-6; no clear D. With 1 base removed from V and 7 bases from J, the gap between germline ends came to 11 bases. The germline V gene encodes CDR1 SGHTA and CDR2 FQGTGA. The CDR3 extends over 15 amino acids. CDR3 nucleotides: TGTGCCAGCAGCTTAAGCGGGTCGTGGAATTCACCCCTCCACTTT. The encoded protein is CASSLSGSWNSPLHF.

The chain couples TRBV2 to TRBJ2-5, with a tentative D call TRBD1 (5 bases). V lost 6 bases to trimming and J lost 7 bases, with 18 bases between them. The germline gives CDR1 SNHLY, CDR2 FYNNEI. This CDR3 spans 14 amino acids. CDR3 DNA sequence: TGTGCCAGCAGCCACACCGACAGATCGGGGACCCAGTACTTC. Encoded protein: CASSHTDRSGTQYF. The full variable domain, rest sourced from reference TRBV2 and TRBJ2-5, is EPEVTQTPSHQVTQMGQEVILRCVPISNHLYFYWYRQILGQKVEFLVSFYNNEISEKSEIFDDQFSVERPDGSNFTLKIRSTKLEDSAMYFCASSHTDRSGTQYFGPGTRLLVL.

This rearrangement joins TRBV2 to TRBJ1-3; possibly TRBD1 for D (5 bases). Germline CDR1 SNHLY, CDR2 FYNNEI. The CDR3 spans 14 residues. V was pared by 6 bases and J by 3 bases, with 12 bases between. The CDR3 sequence: CASSGNRIGNTIYF. In DNA, the CDR3 is TGTGCCAGCAGCGGTAACAGGATTGGAAACACCATATATTTT.

The gene calls are TRBV19 and TRBJ2-7; perhaps TRBD2 as D (5 bases). Germline V CDR1 and CDR2: LNHDA, SQIVND (reference sequence). This CDR3 is 17 amino acids long. V shed 2 bases and J shed 2 bases, with 19 bases lying between them. CDR3 sequence: CASSIRFGAELPYEQYF. In nucleotides, the CDR3 is TGTGCCAGTAGTATACGGTTCGGAGCGGAGTTGCCCTACGAGCAGTACTTC.

The V call is TRBV3-1 (or the pseudogene TRBV3-2), the J call TRBJ2-5, with a tentative D call TRBD2 (6 bases). CDR3 length: 13 residues. The ends were cut back, 10 bases at V and 0 bases at J, with 12 bases in the middle. CDR1 is LGHDT and CDR2 is YNNKEL in the germline V gene (reference sequence). The CDR3 nucleotides read TGTGCCACCACTAGCACGTACCAAGAGACCCAGTACTTC. It codes for CATTSTYQETQYF.

The chain couples TRBV7-8 to TRBJ1-4; D not resolved. This CDR3 comprises 15 residues. Per germline, CDR1 SGHVS and CDR2 FQNEAQ. V dropped 0 bases and J dropped 3 bases, with 8 bases sitting between them. The CDR3 DNA reads as TGTGCCAGCAGCTTAGCCCCACAGTCTAATGAAAAACTGTTTTTT. Amino acids: CASSLAPQSNEKLFF.

The rearrangement joins TRBV9 to TRBJ2-2; TRBD2 is a possible D gene (6 bases). Germline V gives CDR1 SGDLS, CDR2 YYNGEE. The CDR3 consists of 15 residues. The V end was cut by 4 bases, the J end by 1 base, with 11 bases between. Here the CDR3 reads CASSPGGGNTGELFF. Here the CDR3 DNA reads TGTGCCAGCAGCCCCGGGGGTGGGAACACCGGGGAGCTGTTTTTT.

This chain connects TRBV7-9 to TRBJ1-4; D gene uncertain. Trimming stripped 2 bases from V and 8 bases from J, with 15 bases between. CDR1 SEHNR and CDR2 FQNEAQ come from the germline V gene (reference sequence). The CDR3 length is 15 residues. Here the CDR3 DNA reads TGTGCCAGCAGCTTAAGCACGGAGGGATGGGAAAAACTGTTTTTT. Translated: CASSLSTEGWEKLFF.

The chain couples TRBV11-2 to TRBJ1-5; D remains unclear. There are 16 residues in the CDR3. Trimming shortened V by 5 bases and J by 7 bases, and 21 bases separated the two germline ends. Germline loops: CDR1 SGHAT, CDR2 FQNNGV. In DNA, the CDR3 is TGTGCCAGCAGCCCGACCGCTACTAACATAGGACAGCCCCAGCATTTT. Protein sequence: CASSPTATNIGQPQHF.

This clone occurred once. The chain combines TRBV4-1 with TRBJ2-1; possibly TRBD2 for D (5 bases). Looked up from germline, CDR1 is MGHRA and CDR2 is YSYEKL. This CDR3 contains 16 residues. The V end was cut by 1 base, the J end by 0 bases, with 10 bases between. CDR3 nucleotide sequence: TGCGCCAGCAGCCAAGGGAGGCCGAGCTCCTACAATGAGCAGTTCTTC. The encoded protein is CASSQGRPSSYNEQFF.

This clone was detected only once. The chain carries TRBV6-6 and TRBJ2-7; a weak D match, TRBD2 (7 bases). V was cut by 5 bases and J by 4 bases, with 18 bases left in between. Looked up from germline, CDR1 is MNHNY and CDR2 is SVGAGI (reference sequence). The CDR3 has 15 residues. This CDR3 reads CASSPPGGAEYEQYF. The CDR3 DNA reads TGTGCCAGCAGTCCTCCGGGGGGCGCTGAGTACGAGCAGTACTTC.

The chain has TRBV5-6 and TRBJ1-1, with D possibly being TRBD1 (5 bases). Per germline, CDR1 SGHDT and CDR2 YYEEEE. This CDR3 is 14 amino acids long. V dropped 2 bases and J dropped 2 bases, with 10 bases sitting between them. In DNA, the CDR3 is TGTGCCAGCAGCTTCGTGAGGACAAACACTGAAGCTTTCTTT. Translation gives CASSFVRTNTEAFF. The whole variable domain, remainder taken from reference TRBV5-6 and TRBJ1-1, is DAGVTQSPTHLIKTRGQQVTLRCSPKSGHDTVSWYQQALGQGPQFIFQYYEEEERQRGNFPDRFSGHQFPNYSSELNVNALLLGDSALYLCASSFVRTNTEAFFGQGTRLTVV.

Notes on this clone: At the DNA level, this CDR3 is encoded by other sequences in the same sample as well. This rearrangement joins TRBV18 to TRBJ2-7, with TRBD2 matching 10 bases. Germline CDR1 reads KGHSH; CDR2 reads LQKENI. The CDR3 length is 15 residues. After removal of 3 bases from V and 2 bases from J, the junction contained 4 bases not matched to a gene. The CDR3: CASSPRTSGPYEQYF. In nucleotides, the CDR3 is TGTGCCAGCTCACCTCGGACTAGCGGACCCTACGAGCAGTACTTC. The complete variable domain, with remaining parts taken from reference TRBV18 and TRBJ2-7, reads NAGVMQNPRHLVRRRGQEARLRCSPMKGHSHVYWYRQLPEEGLKFMVYLQKENIIDESGMPKERFSAEFPKEGPSILRIQQVVRGDSAAYFCASSPRTSGPYEQYFGPGTRLTVT.